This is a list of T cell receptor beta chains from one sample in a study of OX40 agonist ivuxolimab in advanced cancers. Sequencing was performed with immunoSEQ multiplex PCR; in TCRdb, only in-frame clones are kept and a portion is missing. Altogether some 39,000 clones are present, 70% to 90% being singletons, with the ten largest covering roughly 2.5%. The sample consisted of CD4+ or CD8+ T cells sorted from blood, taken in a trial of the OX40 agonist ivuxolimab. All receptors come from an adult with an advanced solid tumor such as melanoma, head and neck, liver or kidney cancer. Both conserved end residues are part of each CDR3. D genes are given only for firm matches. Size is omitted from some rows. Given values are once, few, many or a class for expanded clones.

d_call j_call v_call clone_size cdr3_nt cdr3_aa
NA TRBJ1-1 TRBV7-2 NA TGTGCCAGCAGCTTATTGGCCTTGAACACTGAAGCTTTCTTT CASSLLALNTEAFF
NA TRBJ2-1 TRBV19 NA TGTGCCAGTAGTCCCTCGGCTCCCAGCTCCTACAATGAGCAGTTCTTC CASSPSAPSSYNEQFF
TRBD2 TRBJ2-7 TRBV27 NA TGTGCCAGCAGCCATGGTCTGCGGGAGGGCTACGAGCAGTACTTC CASSHGLREGYEQYF
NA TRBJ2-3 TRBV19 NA TGTGCCAGTAGTATAAAAACAGCTAATGAACCCACAGATACGCAGTATTTT CASSIKTANEPTDTQYF
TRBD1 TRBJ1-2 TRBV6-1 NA TGTGCCAGCAGGACGACAGGGGGCCAAGTAGGCTACACCTTC CASRTTGGQVGYTF
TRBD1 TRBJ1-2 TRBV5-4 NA TGTGCCAGCAGCTTGCGGGACAGGGACGGCTACACCTTC CASSLRDRDGYTF
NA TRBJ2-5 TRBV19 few TGTGCCAGTAGTTCCTCTGGGTTAAGGGAGACCCAGTACTTC CASSSSGLRETQYF
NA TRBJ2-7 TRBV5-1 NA TGCGCCAGCAGCTTGGATGCCGGAGGAGCCGAGCAGTACTTC CASSLDAGGAEQYF
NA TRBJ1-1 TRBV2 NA TGTGCCAGCAATTTTCTGAGCATGAAGACTGAAGCTTTCTTT CASNFLSMKTEAFF
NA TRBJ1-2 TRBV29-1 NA TGCAGCGTTGAAGATCGCGGGGGCGGCAAGAACTATGGCTACACCTTC CSVEDRGGGKNYGYTF
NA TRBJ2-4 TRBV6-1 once TGTGCCAGCAGATTTTCGGGTGCAAACATTCAGTACTTC CASRFSGANIQYF
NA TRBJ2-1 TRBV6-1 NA TGTGCCAGCAGAGTCGCCAGCTCCTACAATGAGCAGTTCTTC CASRVASSYNEQFF
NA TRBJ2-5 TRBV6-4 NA TGTGCCAGCAGTGTCTTAATGTCGGGGAACCAAGAGACCCAGTACTTC CASSVLMSGNQETQYF
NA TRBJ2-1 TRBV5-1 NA TGCGCCAGCAGCTCCGAACCGGAATACAATGAGCAGTTCTTC CASSSEPEYNEQFF
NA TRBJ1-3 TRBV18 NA TGTGCCAGCTCACCGGATACAAACTCTGGAAACACCATATATTTT CASSPDTNSGNTIYF
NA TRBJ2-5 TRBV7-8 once TGTGCCAGCAGCTTTGATCGGCAAGAGACCCAGTACTTC CASSFDRQETQYF
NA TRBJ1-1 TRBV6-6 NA TGTGCCAGCAGTTACACCGGGGGAGGGACTGAAGCTTTCTTT CASSYTGGGTEAFF
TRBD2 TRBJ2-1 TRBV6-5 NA TGTGCCAGCAGTTACCTGGGGACTAGCGGGCAGTTCTTC CASSYLGTSGQFF
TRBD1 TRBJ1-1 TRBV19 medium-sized TGTGCCAGTAGGGGGACAGCCGGGGGGACTGAAGCTTTCTTT CASRGTAGGTEAFF
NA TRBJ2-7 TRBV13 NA TGTGCCAGCAGCCCTAATCTGGGAGTAGGCGGCGAGCAGTACTTC CASSPNLGVGGEQYF
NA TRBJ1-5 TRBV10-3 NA TGTGCCATCGGGACCGATAGCAATCAGCCCCAGCATTTT CAIGTDSNQPQHF
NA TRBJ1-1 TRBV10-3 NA TGTGCCATCAGTGAGTCGATTATTCTAAGGAACACTGAAGCTTTCTTT CAISESIILRNTEAFF
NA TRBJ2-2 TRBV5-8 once TGTGCCAGCAGGACTAGGGACACCAACACCGGGGAGCTGTTTTTT CASRTRDTNTGELFF
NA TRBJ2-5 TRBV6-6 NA TGTGCCAGCAACAGTTTCCTGGAAAGGGGCCAAGAGACCCAGTACTTC CASNSFLERGQETQYF
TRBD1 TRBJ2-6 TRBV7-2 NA TGTGCCAGCAGCGGGAGGACAGGGGCTGGGGCCAACGTCCTGACTTTC CASSGRTGAGANVLTF
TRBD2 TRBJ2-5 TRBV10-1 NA TGCGCCAGCAGTGGGACTAGCGGAAGCCAAGAGACCCAGTACTTC CASSGTSGSQETQYF
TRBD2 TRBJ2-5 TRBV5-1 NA TGCGCCAGCAGCTTGGCCGGTGTGGCTAGCGGGGGCCAAGAGACCCAGTACTTC CASSLAGVASGGQETQYF
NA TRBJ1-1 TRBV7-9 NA TGTGCCAGCAGCTTCGGTTCGGTGAACACTGAAGCTTTCTTT CASSFGSVNTEAFF
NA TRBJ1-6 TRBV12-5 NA TGTGCTAGTCCAAATAATTCACCCCTCCACTTT CASPNNSPLHF
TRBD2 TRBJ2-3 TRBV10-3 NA TGTGCCATCAGAGGTAGCGGGAGCGACACAGATACGCAGTATTTT CAIRGSGSDTDTQYF
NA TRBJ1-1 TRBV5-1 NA TGCGCCAGCAGCTTGGCCAATGGGGACACTGAAGCTTTCTTT CASSLANGDTEAFF
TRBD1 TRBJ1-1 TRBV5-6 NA TGTGCCAGCAGCCCGGGACAGGGGCGGGAAGCTTTCTTT CASSPGQGREAFF
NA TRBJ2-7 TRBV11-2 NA TGTGCCAGCAGCTTAGGCGGGGTCTACGAGCAGTACTTC CASSLGGVYEQYF
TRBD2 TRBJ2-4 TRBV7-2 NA TGTGCCAGCAGCACCAATGGACTAGCTTCTGGCAAAAACATTCAGTACTTC CASSTNGLASGKNIQYF
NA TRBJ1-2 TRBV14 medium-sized TGTGCCAGCAGCCAAGACCATAATGGCTACACCTTC CASSQDHNGYTF
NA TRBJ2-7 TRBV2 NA TGTGCCAGCAGTTTTCGCCGGGACTTCCCCTCCTACGAGCAGTACTTC CASSFRRDFPSYEQYF
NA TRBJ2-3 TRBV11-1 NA TGTGCCAGCAGCTTTGGGGGACGGTATACGCAGTATTTT CASSFGGRYTQYF
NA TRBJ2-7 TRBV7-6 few TGTGCCAGCAGCCCCACCCCCCATGGGCAGGCACTTTACGAGCAGTACTTC CASSPTPHGQALYEQYF
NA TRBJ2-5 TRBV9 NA TGTGCCAGCAGCGCTGGGGGGGAGACCCAGTACTTC CASSAGGETQYF
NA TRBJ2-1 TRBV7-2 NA TGTGCCAGCAGCTCCACCCTAGCGAGTTACAATGAGCAGTTCTTC CASSSTLASYNEQFF
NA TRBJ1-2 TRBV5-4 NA TGTGCCAGCAGCGGGACTAATTATGGCTACACCTTC CASSGTNYGYTF